This TCR beta chain came from a study of blood T cells in healthy people across ages. Study conclusions and caveats: CMV infection status of these donors was not known. TCR beta diversity correlated strongly with naive T cell percentage.

Using a J-beta primer mix together with a sample-barcoded 5' primer, a second PCR was run for roughly 6 to 12 cycles. TCRdb recomputed calls from the 5' RACE reads with MiXCR, one row per CDR3 protein. Of 1.5 million to 2 million distinct CDR3 sequences detected, roughly 28% appear once; the ten largest clones hold more than 6%. This clonotype has ten or more counts. No antigen is known for it. Germline V gene sequence: CDR1 SGHRS, CDR2 YFSETQ. V dropped 3 bases and J dropped 5 bases, with 14 bases sitting between them. This CDR3 spans 14 amino acids. Sequencing was carried out using blood. The source of this sequence is a woman aged 25 to 45 in good health. The rearrangement joins TRBV5-1 to TRBJ2-5; D possibly corresponds to TRBD2 (5 bases). The chain's CDR3 is CASSSVRGKETQYF. DNA for the CDR3: TGCGCCAGCAGCTCTGTTCGGGGAAAGGAGACCCAGTACTTC. Using reference TRBV5-1 and TRBJ2-5 for the parts outside the CDR3, the full variable domain is KAGVTQTPRYLIKTRGQQVTLSCSPISGHRSVSWYQQTPGQGLQFLFEYFSETQRNKGNFPGRFSGRQFSNSRSEMNVSTLELGDSALYLCASSSVRGKETQYFGPGTRLLVL.